The next 32 T cell receptor beta chains were all read from a single sample in a study of T cells in Graves' hyperthyroidism and ophthalmopathy. The investigators amplified TCR beta CDR3 regions from RNA transcripts. The primer set for the first-round RT-PCR of the TCR CDR3 was HTBI. In TCRdb, the multiplex PCR reads were re-called with MiXCR into one record per CDR3 protein. Altogether roughly 600,000 distinct CDR3 sequences are present, approximately 14% being singletons, with the ten largest covering around 13%. The material sequenced was blood. All receptors come from a woman aged 50 to 60 with Graves' ophthalmopathy.

The rearrangement uses TRBV28 and TRBJ2-1; 8 bases fit TRBD2. The germline CDR1 and CDR2 sequences are MDHEN and SYDVKM. This CDR3 comprises 15 residues. V gave up 6 bases and J gave up 7 bases; unmatched junction bases: 11. CDR3 loop: CASSPWALAGNEQFF. CDR3 nucleotide sequence: TGTGCCAGCAGCCCCTGGGCTTTAGCGGGGAATGAGCAGTTCTTC.

Points on this clonotype: One junction end does not reproduce the germline sequence, and a read error may be involved. The V gene is TRBV7-2, the J gene TRBJ1-2; D is undetermined. The CDR3 has 13 amino acids. The germline V gene has CDR1 SGHTA and CDR2 FQGNSA. The CDR3 DNA sequence: TGTGCCAGCAACTTAAGGCAGTCCTATGGCTACACCTTC. This sequence encodes CASNLRQSYGYTF.

Only a few counts were recorded for this clonotype. The gene calls are TRBV12-3 or TRBV12-4 and TRBJ2-7; D unresolved. Deletions cut 6 bases from V and 7 bases from J, with 16 bases between. The CDR3 is 13 amino acids. The CDR3 bases are TGTGCCAGCAGGTCGACACTCCCCTGGGAGCAGTACTTC. This encodes CASRSTLPWEQYF.

This clonotype was observed many times. This chain joins TRBV27 and TRBJ2-1; D gene unclear. CDR3 length: 13 residues. Germline V gene lookup returns CDR1 MNHEY and CDR2 SMNVEV (reference sequence). V shed 6 bases and J shed 4 bases, with 10 bases lying between them. Written as DNA, the CDR3 is TGTGCCAGCAGCCGTCGGACGTACAATGAGCAGTTCTTC. This translates into CASSRRTYNEQFF.

The chain links TRBV2 to TRBJ1-1; perhaps TRBD1 as D (5 bases). Trimming shortened V by 8 bases and J by 6 bases, and 13 bases separated the two germline ends. Germline assignment: CDR1 SNHLY and CDR2 FYNNEI. The CDR3 has 12 amino acids. CDR3 protein: CASGYRPPEAFF. CDR3 in DNA: TGTGCCAGCGGGTACAGGCCGCCTGAAGCTTTCTTT.

This clonotype was recorded many times. The chain links TRBV28 to TRBJ1-1; perhaps TRBD1 as D (6 bases). Germline V gene lookup returns CDR1 MDHEN and CDR2 SYDVKM. CDR3 length equals 14 residues. V lost 5 bases, J lost 3 bases, and 13 bases lay in between. The CDR3 sequence: CASSITGMYTEAFF. CDR3 sequence (DNA): TGTGCCAGCAGTATTACAGGGATGTACACTGAAGCTTTCTTT.

The table lists this clonotype with many counts. This chain joins TRBV7-8 and TRBJ2-1, with TRBD2 identical over 11 bases. CDR3 length equals 15 residues. Germline trimming cut 5 bases from V and 4 bases from J; bases unmatched to any gene: 4. CDR1 is SGHVS, CDR2 FQNEAQ, per germline. CDR3 bases: TGTGCCAGCAGCCGACGACTAGCGGGATACAATGAGCAGTTCTTC. Its protein product is CASSRRLAGYNEQFF.

This clonotype was picked up a small number of times. CDR3 in amino acids: CSAPTSGYNEQFF. The DNA of the CDR3 is TGCAGTGCCCCCACTAGCGGCTACAATGAGCAGTTCTTC. The rearrangement uses TRBV20-1 and TRBJ2-1; 8 bases line up with TRBD2. CDR1 is DFQATT and CDR2 is SNEGSKA in the germline V gene (reference sequence). Trimming removed 6 bases from V and 3 bases from J; junction bases left unmatched: 4. CDR3 length: 13 amino acids.

This clonotype was recorded at least ten times. The chain carries TRBV5-6 and TRBJ2-7, with 10 positions matching TRBD2. The J segment lost 4 bases and the V segment lost 5 bases, leaving 9 bases of the junction unmatched. Germline V gives CDR1 SGHDT, CDR2 YYEEEE. This CDR3 region has 15 residues. CDR3 nucleotide sequence: TGTGCCAGCAGACCCCTAGCGGGAGATCTGTACGAGCAGTACTTC. As protein: CASRPLAGDLYEQYF.

This clonotype was recorded many times. The chain carries TRBV27 and TRBJ2-7; possibly TRBD2 for D (6 bases). The germline gives CDR1 MNHEY, CDR2 SMNVEV (reference sequence). The CDR3 sequence is 16 residues long. The germline V and J ends were trimmed by 2 bases and 3 bases, with 17 bases remaining between them. The CDR3 spells CASSLEGASDRYEQYF. CDR3 DNA: TGTGCCAGCAGTTTAGAAGGCGCTAGCGACCGCTACGAGCAGTACTTC.

This clonotype was counted a few times. This chain joins TRBV15 and TRBJ2-1; D remains unclear. This CDR3 is built from 12 residues. From germline, CDR1 is LNHNV and CDR2 YYDKDF (reference sequence). Trimming took 5 bases from V and 0 from J, leaving 2 bases between them. CDR3 in amino acids: CATSPSYNEQFF. The CDR3 DNA follows: TGTGCCACCAGCCCCTCCTACAATGAGCAGTTCTTC.

The V call is TRBV20-1, the J call TRBJ2-7; TRBD1 matches at 10 bases. The CDR3 sequence is 14 residues long. Germline-derived CDR1 and CDR2 are DFQATT and SNEGSKA (reference sequence). Trimming removed 6 bases from V and 5 bases from J; junction bases left unmatched: 10. Written as DNA, the CDR3 is TGCAGTGCCGACAACCGGGACAGGGGCAACGAGCAGTACTTC. It specifies CSADNRDRGNEQYF.

This clonotype occurred many times. The chain uses TRBV28 and TRBJ2-3; possibly TRBD1 for D (6 bases). The CDR3 length is 14 residues. Looked up from germline, CDR1 is MDHEN and CDR2 is SYDVKM. Trimming took off 6 bases at V and 4 bases at J, with 14 bases between the two ends. The CDR3 region is CASRQGHGADTQYF. CDR3 in DNA: TGTGCCAGCAGACAGGGACATGGGGCAGATACGCAGTATTTT.

This clonotype was seen ten or more times. This chain joins TRBV7-8 and TRBJ2-3, with 12 bases fitting TRBD2. Trimming took 4 bases from V and 3 from J; bases not matched to a gene: 11. This CDR3 comprises 18 residues. The germline V gene encodes CDR1 SGHVS and CDR2 FQNEAQ. The CDR3 bases are TGTGCCAGCAGCTCCATCCTAGCGGGAGGGCATCAGACAGATACGCAGTATTTT. It yields the protein CASSSILAGGHQTDTQYF.

A remark on this clonotype: The conserved final phenylalanine or tryptophan is absent from the CDR3, which likely points to a read error. This chain joins TRBV28 and TRBJ2-1; 11 positions match TRBD2. CDR1 and CDR2 (germline): MDHEN, SYDVKM. The CDR3 runs to 15 residues. V dropped 3 bases and J dropped 7; count of bases not matched to a gene: 5. The CDR3 region has the DNA TGTGCCAGCAGTTTGTTAGCGGGAGGGCGAAATGAGCAGTTCCTC. It encodes CASSLLAGGRNEQFL.

This chain connects TRBV20-1 to TRBJ1-6, with TRBD1 as a possible D gene (6 bases). Per the germline V gene, CDR1 is DFQATT and CDR2 is SNEGSKA (reference sequence). This CDR3 region has 15 residues. Trimming pared 5 bases from V and 6 bases from J, leaving 17 bases between. This CDR3 is CSAPIGGRGNSPLHF. CDR3 coding DNA: TGCAGTGCTCCAATCGGGGGCAGGGGTAATTCACCCCTCCACTTT.

This clonotype came up once. The chain carries TRBV20-1 and TRBJ2-3, with D perhaps matching TRBD1 (5 bases). Germline CDR1 and CDR2: DFQATT and SNEGSKA (reference sequence). Trimming left V 6 bases short and J 0 bases short, with 13 bases between. The CDR3 spans 14 residues. The CDR3 sequence: CSATRQSSTDTQYF. Here the CDR3 DNA reads TGCAGTGCCACACGACAGTCTAGCACAGATACGCAGTATTTT.

This clonotype was seen at least ten times. The gene calls are TRBV7-9 and TRBJ1-2; D not certain. V was pared by 5 bases and J by 7 bases, with 20 bases between. Germline assignment: CDR1 SEHNR and CDR2 FQNEAQ (reference sequence). The CDR3 runs to 15 residues. The CDR3 coding sequence is TGTGCCAGCAGCGCCGGCGCAAACTACTCCTTTGGCTACACCTTC. Translated: CASSAGANYSFGYTF.

This clonotype was detected only once. The chain joins TRBV19 to TRBJ1-1; tentative D call: TRBD1 (6 bases). The CDR3 covers 16 residues. Germline V gene lookup returns CDR1 LNHDA and CDR2 SQIVND (reference sequence). Trimming stripped 4 bases from V and 0 bases from J, with 15 bases between. DNA for the CDR3: TGTGCCAGTAGTACAGGGGCGGGGGTGTTGAACACTGAAGCTTTCTTT. It encodes CASSTGAGVLNTEAFF.

The V and J genes are TRBV10-3 and TRBJ2-7; tentative D call: TRBD1 (6 bases). V lost 4 bases to trimming and J lost 3 bases, with 10 bases between them. CDR1 and CDR2 from the germline V gene are ENHRY and SYGVKD. The CDR3 extends over 13 amino acids. The CDR3 DNA is TGTGCCATCAGTGCAGGGGTGAGCTACGAGCAGTACTTC. It yields the protein CAISAGVSYEQYF.

The J gene is TRBJ1-5, the V gene TRBV2; no clear D gene. CDR1 and CDR2 (germline): SNHLY, FYNNEI. Trimming shortened V by 4 bases and J by 6 bases, and 10 bases separated the two germline ends. CDR3 length: 13 residues. CDR3 amino acids: CASSVVEGQPQHF. Written as DNA, the CDR3 is TGTGCCAGCAGTGTCGTGGAAGGTCAGCCCCAGCATTTT.

This clonotype was found many times. V usage is TRBV3-1 and J usage is TRBJ1-5; 10 nucleotides agree with TRBD1. With 5 bases clipped from V and 3 bases from J, the junction kept 4 bases outside the gene matches. In germline, CDR1 is LGHDT, CDR2 YNNKEL (reference sequence). The CDR3 consists of 15 residues. This CDR3 is CASSLGTGANQPQHF. In DNA, the CDR3 is TGTGCCAGCAGCTTAGGGACAGGGGCCAATCAGCCCCAGCATTTT. Together with reference TRBV3-1 and TRBJ1-5, the CDR3 gives the full variable domain: DTAVSQTPKYLVTQMGNDKSIKCEQNLGHDTMYWYKQDSKKFLKIMFSYNNKELIINETVPNRFSPKSPDKAHLNLHINSLELGDSAVYFCASSLGTGANQPQHFGDGTRLSIL.

A few counts support this clonotype. The rearrangement joins TRBV20-1 to TRBJ2-1, with TRBD2 identical over 12 bases. With 8 bases clipped from V and 7 bases from J, the junction kept 6 bases outside the gene matches. The CDR3 covers 13 residues. The germline CDR1 and CDR2 sequences are DFQATT and SNEGSKA (reference sequence). The CDR3 is CSTPGLAGNEQFF. CDR3 bases: TGCAGTACCCCGGGACTAGCGGGTAATGAGCAGTTCTTC.

This clonotype occurred many times. The chain joins TRBV18 to TRBJ2-7; TRBD2 is a possible D gene (6 bases). V was pared by 1 base and J by 1 base, with 14 bases between. CDR1 is KGHSH and CDR2 is LQKENI in the germline V gene. The CDR3 is 16 amino acids. The CDR3 sequence: CASSPLSGGKSYEQYF. CDR3 nucleotides: TGTGCCAGCTCACCACTATCCGGCGGGAAGTCCTACGAGCAGTACTTC.

This clonotype was detected ten times or more. The genes are TRBV20-1 and TRBJ2-5, with D perhaps given as TRBD1 or TRBD2 (5 bases each). The length of the CDR3 is 16 residues. Germline V gene sequence: CDR1 DFQATT, CDR2 SNEGSKA (reference sequence). V lost 3 bases and J lost 0, with 17 bases in between. The CDR3 region is CSARSGTPRYQETQYF. CDR3 DNA sequence: TGCAGTGCTAGGTCCGGGACCCCCAGGTACCAAGAGACCCAGTACTTC.

With regard to this clonotype: It is likely a read error, because the conserved phenylalanine at the end of the CDR3 is missing. The chain joins TRBV29-1 to TRBJ2-1; TRBD1 agrees at 12 bases. J gave up 3 bases and V 6 bases, and 9 bases lay outside the gene matches. The length of the CDR3 is 16 residues. In germline, CDR1 is SQVTM, CDR2 ANQGSEA. The CDR3 reads CSVRPGQGANYNEQFS. CDR3 in DNA: TGCAGCGTACGCCCGGGACAGGGGGCGAACTACAATGAGCAGTTCTCC.

This clonotype was counted many times. An end of the junction differs from the germline gene, which may be a read error. The chain links TRBV7-7 to TRBJ2-5; 9 positions match TRBD2. Germline loops: CDR1 SSHAT, CDR2 FNYEAQ (reference sequence). The CDR3 length is 16 residues. The CDR3 spells CASSPKAGGIQETQYF. The DNA of the CDR3 is TGTGCTAGCAGCCCAAAAGCGGGAGGTATACAAGAGACCCAGTACTTC.

CDR3 DNA sequence: TGTGCCATCAGCGCACCACCGGGACTAGCGGAATCGAACACCGGGGAGCTGTTTTTT. This codes for CAISAPPGLAESNTGELFF. This chain joins TRBV10-3 and TRBJ2-2; 11 nucleotides match TRBD2. The CDR3 totals 19 residues. Trimming at V came to 6 bases and at J to 0 bases, leaving 12 bases not matched to a gene. Germline CDR1 and CDR2: ENHRY and SYGVKD.

Turning to this clonotype: A single base separates this from a much larger clone, so it may be a read error. V is TRBV2 and J is TRBJ2-3, with D possibly TRBD2 on 5 matching bases. The CDR3 contains 14 residues. Trimming stripped 6 bases from V and 2 bases from J, with 12 bases between. Germline lookup yields CDR1 SNHLY and CDR2 FYNNEI. CDR3 region: CASRRTYLTDTQYF. The CDR3 nucleotides read TGTGCCAGCAGAAGGACTTATCTCACAGATACGCAGTATTTT.

A remark on this clonotype: This clone may be a read error of a much larger clone one base away. This rearrangement joins TRBV18 to TRBJ1-2, with no clear D. Germline values: CDR1 KGHSH, CDR2 LQKENI. CDR3 length: 14 amino acids. CDR3 sequence (DNA): TGTGCCAGCTTACCACTTGGGGAGCCGAATGGCTACACCTTC. Translating it yields CASLPLGEPNGYTF.

Note on this clonotype: A read error is possible here, since a much larger clone lies one base away. V usage is TRBV2 and J usage is TRBJ2-1; possibly TRBD2 for D (5 bases). The J call may be in error: the DNA end matches TRBJ2-7 better. The CDR3 extends over 12 amino acids. CDR1 and CDR2 (germline): SNHLY, FYNNEI. The CDR3 loop reads CASSDGLNEQYF. CDR3 nucleotide sequence: TGTGCCAGCAGTGATGGACTGAATGAGCAGTACTTC.

The sample holds many counts of this clonotype. The chain employs TRBV4-1 and TRBJ1-1; D is unclear. CDR3 size: 11 residues. Germline V CDR1 and CDR2: MGHRA, YSYEKL. Trimming stripped 3 bases from V and 7 bases from J, with 6 bases between. The CDR3 here is CASSHSGEAFF. CDR3 nucleotides: TGCGCCAGCAGCCATTCAGGTGAAGCTTTCTTT.